What follows is one TCR beta chain and its context. The entry originates in a study of blood T cell repertoires in COVID-19. Whole-study context: Sites across the United States, Italy and Spain contributed samples from acute and convalescent COVID-19. From T cells, B-cell-depleted T cells, or PBMCs came the material, which was cDNA or gDNA.

Per the original methods: Amplification of reference gene primers provided the estimated nucleated cell counts. Generated by immunoSEQ multiplex PCR, the TCRdb table keeps only in-frame clones and is missing some. V, J and clone size reflect that table, while D and trimming were determined from the DNA. The sample includes 95,000 to 120,000 clones, about 90% seen only once; the top ten take 2.4%. CDR3 size: 15 residues. The germline CDR1 and CDR2 sequences are LGHDT and YNNKEL (reference sequence). Trimming cost V 5 bases and J 3 bases; bases outside gene matches: 8. This clonotype was sampled from a human donor in a cohort sampled during active COVID-19. Input material: peripheral blood. The chain employs TRBV3-1 (or the pseudogene TRBV3-2) and TRBJ2-7; 9 bases map to TRBD2. The CDR3 loop reads CASSWGGSGGYEQYF. The DNA of the CDR3 is TGTGCCAGCAGCTGGGGTGGTAGCGGGGGCTACGAGCAGTACTTC.